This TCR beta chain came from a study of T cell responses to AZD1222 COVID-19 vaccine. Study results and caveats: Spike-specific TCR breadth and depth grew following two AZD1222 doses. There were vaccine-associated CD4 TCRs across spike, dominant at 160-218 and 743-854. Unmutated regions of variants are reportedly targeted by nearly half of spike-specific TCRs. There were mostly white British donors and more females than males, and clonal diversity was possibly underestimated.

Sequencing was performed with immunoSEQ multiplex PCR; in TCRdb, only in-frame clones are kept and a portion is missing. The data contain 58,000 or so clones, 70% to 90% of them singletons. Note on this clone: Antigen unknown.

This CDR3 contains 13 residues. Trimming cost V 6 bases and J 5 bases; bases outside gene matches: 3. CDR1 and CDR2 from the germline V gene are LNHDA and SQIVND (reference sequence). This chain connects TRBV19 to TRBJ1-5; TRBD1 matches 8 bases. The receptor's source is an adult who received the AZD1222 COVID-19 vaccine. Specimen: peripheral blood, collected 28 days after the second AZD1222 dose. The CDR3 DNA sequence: TGTGCCAGTAGGGGGACAGGACATCAGCCCCAGCATTTT. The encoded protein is CASRGTGHQPQHF.